This T cell receptor beta chain was identified in a study of blood T cells in healthy people across ages. With a J-beta primer mix and a sample-barcoded 5' primer, a second PCR ran about 6 to 11 cycles. Each CDR3 protein gets one entry after TCRdb re-called the 5' RACE reads with MiXCR. The sample lists about a million distinct CDR3 sequences; 45% to 50% were seen once. V lost 0 bases to trimming and J lost 1 base, with 11 bases between them. This CDR3 has 16 amino acids. The V gene's germline CDR1 is SGDLS and CDR2 YYNGEE. This clonotype was recorded a few times. Per individual sample, total RNA of at least 5 micrograms was extracted.

The TCR sequence derives from a man aged 25 to 40 in good health. J is TRBJ2-1 and V is TRBV9; perhaps D is TRBD1 or TRBD2 (5 bases each). Sequencing used blood. The CDR3 DNA reads as TGTGCCAGCAGCGTAGATGGGGGTCTGTCCTACAATGAGCAGTTCTTC. It codes for CASSVDGGLSYNEQFF.